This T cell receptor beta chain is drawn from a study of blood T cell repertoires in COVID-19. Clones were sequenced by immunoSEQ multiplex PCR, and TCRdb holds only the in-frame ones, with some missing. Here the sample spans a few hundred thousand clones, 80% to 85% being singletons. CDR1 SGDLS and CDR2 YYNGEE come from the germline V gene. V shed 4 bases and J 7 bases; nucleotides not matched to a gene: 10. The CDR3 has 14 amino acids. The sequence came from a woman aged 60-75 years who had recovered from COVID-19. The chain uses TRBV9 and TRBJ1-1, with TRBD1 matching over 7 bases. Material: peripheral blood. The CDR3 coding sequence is TGTGCCAGCAGCCCCACACAGGGGTGGGTTGAAGCTTTCTTT. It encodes CASSPTQGWVEAFF.